This TCR beta chain was sequenced during a study of identical twins. V shed 4 bases, J shed 4 bases, and the junction held 4 bases outside the gene matches. Germline CDR1 is MNHNS and CDR2 is SASEGT. The CDR3 loop spans 14 amino acids. TCRdb re-called the 5' RACE reads through MiXCR, storing one row per CDR3 protein. Here the sample spans 500,000 to 600,000 distinct CDR3 sequences, around 20% being singletons. These same data were also listed under a study on T cells expressing NK-cell markers.

The sample comprised CD4+ T cells sorted from blood. This TCR was sampled from a woman between 18 and 29 years old in good health. The V call is TRBV6-1, the J call TRBJ1-5, with 7 bases lining up with TRBD1. The CDR3 nucleotides are TGTGCCAGCAGTGGACAGGGAAGGAATCAGCCCCAGCATTTT. Amino acid sequence: CASSGQGRNQPQHF.